What follows are 14 T cell receptor beta chains derived from one specimen sequenced in a study of patients and donors after allogeneic stem cell transplantation. TCRdb ran MiXCR on the RT-PCR reads and lists one entry per CDR3 protein. Of approximately 140,000 distinct CDR3 sequences in the sample, about 36% are singletons; the top ten hold about 50%. The specimen was blood, either unsorted or a sorted T cell fraction (not recorded which). All receptors come from a human donor who was either an allogeneic HSCT recipient or a stem cell or donor lymphocyte infusion donor (not recorded which). It is not recorded whose cells these are; they may come from a transplant donor.

In this sample, this clonotype turned up a few times. This chain connects TRBV15 to TRBJ1-5; no clear D gene. CDR3 length equals 12 residues. V lost 3 bases, J lost 0 bases, and 0 bases lay in between. CDR1 LNHNV and CDR2 YYDKDF come from the germline V gene (reference sequence). The CDR3 spells CATSSSNQPQHF. In DNA form, the CDR3 reads TGTGCCACCAGCAGTAGCAATCAGCCCCAGCATTTT.

There are many counts of this clonotype. The V gene is TRBV28, the J gene TRBJ2-1, with 8 bases lining up with TRBD1. V lost 2 bases, J lost 0 bases, and 6 bases stayed unmatched. The CDR3 totals 17 residues. Per germline, CDR1 MDHEN and CDR2 SYDVKM. In DNA form, the CDR3 reads TGTGCCAGCAGTTTACTAACAGGGGGGAGCTCCTACAATGAGCAGTTCTTC. This translates into CASSLLTGGSSYNEQFF.

This clonotype was observed a handful of times. CDR3 coding DNA: TGCGCCAGCAGCTTACTTACCTACAATGAGCAGTTCTTC. This translates into CASSLLTYNEQFF. The genes are TRBV5-1 and TRBJ2-1; D not resolved. The V end lost 2 bases, the J end lost 2 bases, and 5 bases lay between the germline ends. CDR1 SGHRS and CDR2 YFSETQ come from the germline V gene. The CDR3 totals 13 residues.

The chain employs TRBV3-1 and TRBJ1-1; D remains ambiguous. CDR3 size: 15 residues. Trimming took off 3 bases at V and 5 bases at J, with 16 bases between the two ends. The germline gives CDR1 LGHDT, CDR2 YNNKEL (reference sequence). CDR3 protein: CASSHSGGFGTEAFF. CDR3 coding DNA: TGTGCCAGCAGCCATTCCGGAGGCTTTGGTACTGAAGCTTTCTTT. The full variable domain, rest sourced from reference TRBV3-1 and TRBJ1-1, is DTAVSQTPKYLVTQMGNDKSIKCEQNLGHDTMYWYKQDSKKFLKIMFSYNNKELIINETVPNRFSPKSPDKAHLNLHINSLELGDSAVYFCASSHSGGFGTEAFFGQGTRLTVV.

This clonotype was counted a few times. The CDR3 DNA sequence: TGTGCCAGCAGCCAGAGCGGGGATACGCAGTATTTT. Its protein product is CASSQSGDTQYF. The chain combines TRBV11-2 with TRBJ2-3; the D gene is possibly TRBD2 (6 bases). This CDR3 region has 12 residues. Trimming cost V 5 bases and J 6 bases, with 9 bases left between them. CDR1 SGHAT and CDR2 FQNNGV come from the germline V gene.

This clonotype was seen a handful of times. The chain has TRBV29-1 and TRBJ1-1; D unclear. Trimming cost V 5 bases and J 1 base, with 11 bases left between them. The length of the CDR3 is 13 residues. From germline, CDR1 is SQVTM and CDR2 ANQGSEA. The CDR3 is CSVRELPNTEAFF. The DNA for the CDR3 is TGCAGCGTTCGTGAACTTCCGAACACTGAAGCTTTCTTT.

The chain carries TRBV6-6 and TRBJ2-2; D is perhaps TRBD1 (5 bases). CDR1 MNHNY and CDR2 SVGAGI come from the germline V gene (reference sequence). V lost 5 bases and J lost 3, with 16 bases in between. The CDR3 spans 16 residues. The CDR3 bases are TGTGCCAGCAGTCAAAGGAAGGGGTCTTACACCGGGGAGCTGTTTTTT. It translates to CASSQRKGSYTGELFF.

This clonotype has just a few counts. The chain is built from TRBV4-2 and TRBJ1-1; maybe TRBD1 (6 bases). V shed 3 bases and J shed 4 bases, with 12 bases lying between them. CDR3 length: 14 residues. From germline, CDR1 is LGHNA and CDR2 YNFKEQ. The CDR3 bases are TGTGCCAGCAGCCACCAGGGGATGAGCACTGAAGCTTTCTTT. Protein: CASSHQGMSTEAFF.

The chain couples TRBV29-1 to TRBJ2-7; D is unresolved. Trimming pared 4 bases from V and 2 bases from J, leaving 12 bases between. CDR3 length equals 13 residues. Germline V gene data show CDR1 as SQVTM and CDR2 as ANQGSEA. CDR3 protein: CSVVDSVTYEQYV. The CDR3 region has the DNA TGCAGCGTTGTGGATTCAGTTACCTACGAGCAGTACGTC.

In its sample, this clonotype was seen many times. The rearrangement uses TRBV12-3 or TRBV12-4 and TRBJ1-2, with 7 bases lining up with TRBD1. The V and J ends lost 5 bases and 4 bases, in that order; junction bases with no gene match: 10. The CDR3 has 15 amino acids. The CDR3 bases are TGTGCCAGCAGTCTACCCCGACAGGGAATCTATGGCTACACCTTC. Translating it yields CASSLPRQGIYGYTF.

This clonotype was counted only a few times. The rearrangement links TRBV12-3 or TRBV12-4 to TRBJ2-1; D is possibly TRBD1 (5 bases). CDR3 length: 14 residues. Trimming stripped 3 bases from V and 7 bases from J, with 13 bases between. The CDR3 DNA reads as TGTGCCAGCAGTTTCGCCTCAGGGTCTAATGAGCAGTTCTTC. This gives the protein CASSFASGSNEQFF.

This chain links TRBV3-1 with TRBJ2-4, with 8 bases identical to TRBD2. The J segment lost 8 bases and the V segment lost 1 base, leaving 4 bases of the junction unmatched. CDR3 length: 14 amino acids. Looked up from germline, CDR1 is LGHDT and CDR2 is YNNKEL (reference sequence). CDR3 nucleotides: TGTGCCAGCAGCCAAGTAATTAGCGGGGACATTCAGTACTTC. Its translation is CASSQVISGDIQYF.

This clonotype was seen more than once but under ten times. V is TRBV5-6 and J is TRBJ1-3; D gene ambiguous. V was cut by 5 bases and J by 8 bases, with 14 bases left in between. In germline, CDR1 is SGHDT, CDR2 YYEEEE. The CDR3 runs to 13 residues. The CDR3 nucleotides read TGTGCCAGCAGGTTCTGGCGGGGAGACACCATATATTTT. Amino acid sequence: CASRFWRGDTIYF. The entire variable domain, with the rest obtained from reference TRBV5-6 and TRBJ1-3, is as follows: DAGVTQSPTHLIKTRGQQVTLRCSPKSGHDTVSWYQQALGQGPQFIFQYYEEEERQRGNFPDRFSGHQFPNYSSELNVNALLLGDSALYLCASRFWRGDTIYFGEGSWLTVV.

In this sample, this clonotype turned up a few times. The genes are TRBV20-1 and TRBJ1-1; D gene unclear. Trimming removed 4 bases at V and 1 base at J, with 10 bases between. The CDR3 runs 13 residues. Germline assignment: CDR1 DFQATT and CDR2 SNEGSKA (reference sequence). The CDR3 loop is CSATIPGNTEAFF. CDR3 coding DNA: TGCAGTGCTACAATACCAGGGAACACTGAAGCTTTCTTT.